Presented here are 27 T cell receptor beta chains from one specimen sequenced in a study of blood T cells in healthy people across ages (dated by TCRdb to about 2015). Library creation used 5' RACE. Instrument used: Illumina HiSeq 2500. A second roughly 6 to 12 cycle PCR used a sample-barcoded 5' primer and a J-beta primer mix. The public reads were run again by TCRdb, first through fastp at Q25 and then through MiXCR, and only productive beta chains were kept. Identical CDR3 protein sequences are pooled into one entry, listed with their most common genes and DNA. The table for this sample lists 500,000 to 600,000 distinct CDR3 sequences; 25% to 30% of them were counted only once. The top ten clones comprise about 18% of the sample. The sample taken for sequencing was blood. The receptors come from a woman between 65 and 79 years old in good health.

This clonotype occurred once. Compared with germline, one end of the junction differs, possibly owing to a read error. The rearrangement links TRBV7-2 to TRBJ2-1; tentatively, D is TRBD2 (6 bases). CDR1 SGHTA and CDR2 FQGNSA come from the germline V gene. The CDR3 has 14 amino acids. In DNA form, the CDR3 reads TGTGCCAGCAGCTTAAAGCGGGCCTACAATCAGCAGTTCTTC. Amino acids: CASSLKRAYNQQFF.

The V gene is TRBV20-1, the J gene TRBJ2-7; possibly TRBD1 or TRBD2 for D (5 bases each). The germline gives CDR1 DFQATT, CDR2 SNEGSKA (reference sequence). V lost 1 base and J lost 3, with 13 bases in between. The CDR3 length is 14 residues. In DNA form, the CDR3 reads TGCAGTGCTAGAGTGGGGACGGAACTCTACGAGCAGTACTTC. As protein: CSARVGTELYEQYF.

The chain uses TRBV24-1 and TRBJ1-5; D is unclear. V was trimmed by 9 bases and J by 15 bases, leaving 8 bases between them. The CDR3 sequence is 8 residues long. The germline V gene has CDR1 KGHDR and CDR2 SFDVKD. The CDR3 spells CATPIGHF. The DNA of the CDR3 is TGTGCCACCCCAATCGGGCATTTT.

This clonotype was detected a few times. In DNA, the CDR3 is TGTGCCAGCAGCCTACGGGGAGGGGGAGGAAATCAGCCCCAGCATTTT. Residues: CASSLRGGGGNQPQHF. V and J are TRBV3-1 and TRBJ1-5; D perhaps matches TRBD1 (6 bases). The ends were cut back, 4 bases at V and 4 bases at J, with 17 bases in the middle. CDR1 is LGHDT, CDR2 YNNKEL, per germline (reference sequence). This CDR3 spans 16 amino acids.

V and J are TRBV2 and TRBJ2-3, with no clear D. V lost 6 bases to trimming and J lost 6 bases, with 1 base between them. The germline V gene encodes CDR1 SNHLY and CDR2 FYNNEI. The length of the CDR3 is 9 residues. The CDR3 spells CASRDTQYF. CDR3 sequence (DNA): TGTGCCAGCAGGGATACGCAGTATTTT.

This clonotype was counted only a few times. V and J are TRBV7-8 and TRBJ2-3; D is uncertain. Germline assignment: CDR1 SGHVS and CDR2 FQNEAQ. V was cut by 1 base and J by 4 bases, with 15 bases left in between. The length of the CDR3 is 16 residues. The CDR3, as DNA: TGTGCCAGCAGCTTAGTTAAGGTAGCTGGCGCAGATACGCAGTATTTT. Protein product: CASSLVKVAGADTQYF.

This clonotype was counted between two and nine times. This chain connects TRBV5-6 to TRBJ2-6; D is unclear. Trimming left V 2 bases short and J 0 bases short, with 9 bases between. Germline values: CDR1 SGHDT, CDR2 YYEEEE. This CDR3 comprises 16 residues. Here the CDR3 reads CASSFSAASGANVLTF. CDR3 DNA: TGTGCCAGCAGCTTCTCGGCGGCCTCTGGGGCCAACGTCCTGACTTTC.

The V call is TRBV20-1, the J call TRBJ1-2, with 9 bases aligning to TRBD1. Germline V gene lookup returns CDR1 DFQATT and CDR2 SNEGSKA (reference sequence). V shed 7 bases and J 2 bases; nucleotides not matched to a gene: 5. The CDR3 has 13 amino acids. The DNA for the CDR3 is TGCAGTGTTGCTGGACAGGGGAACTATGGCTACACCTTC. Residues: CSVAGQGNYGYTF.

The chain carries TRBV7-2 and TRBJ1-2; possibly TRBD1 for D (6 bases). This CDR3 is 14 amino acids long. Trimming shortened V by 1 base and J by 5 bases, and 11 bases separated the two germline ends. Germline values: CDR1 SGHTA, CDR2 FQGNSA. The CDR3: CASSLDLRGYGYTF. DNA for the CDR3: TGTGCCAGCAGCTTAGACTTAAGGGGGTATGGCTACACCTTC.

This clonotype was detected many times. V gene TRBV2 combines with J gene TRBJ2-1, with 8 bases aligning to TRBD1. This CDR3 contains 16 residues. With V trimmed by 3 bases and J by 3 bases, 7 bases remained unmatched. The germline V gene encodes CDR1 SNHLY and CDR2 FYNNEI. Here the CDR3 DNA reads TGTGCCAGCAGTGAGGACAGGGACCTTTACTACAATGAGCAGTTCTTC. Its translation is CASSEDRDLYYNEQFF.

The sample holds a few counts of this clonotype. The chain is built from TRBV7-9 and TRBJ2-3; D not resolved. Trimming left V 5 bases short and J 2 bases short, with 20 bases between. The CDR3 extends over 17 amino acids. Germline CDR1 SEHNR, CDR2 FQNEAQ (reference sequence). CDR3 DNA: TGTGCCAGCAGCCCACTGGGGATAGCAGACCTCACAGATACGCAGTATTTT. Encoded protein: CASSPLGIADLTDTQYF.

The chain is built from TRBV25-1 and TRBJ2-5, with D maybe TRBD1 (6 bases). The length of the CDR3 is 14 residues. With 2 bases removed from V and 4 bases from J, the gap between germline ends came to 11 bases. The germline CDR1 and CDR2 sequences are MGHDK and SYGVNS. The CDR3 loop reads CASSEIRQVETQYF. CDR3 DNA: TGTGCCAGCAGTGAAATTAGACAGGTAGAGACCCAGTACTTC.

The chain couples TRBV28 to TRBJ2-1, with 9 bases fitting TRBD2. Germline CDR1 MDHEN, CDR2 SYDVKM. With V trimmed by 10 bases and J by 0 bases, 4 bases remained unmatched. This CDR3 has 14 residues. Here the CDR3 reads CATGLASSYNEQFF. The CDR3, as DNA: TGTGCCACGGGACTAGCAAGCTCCTACAATGAGCAGTTCTTC.

J is TRBJ2-1 and V is TRBV3-1; the match to TRBD1 covers 10 bases. Germline V CDR1 and CDR2: LGHDT, YNNKEL (reference sequence). The CDR3 contains 17 residues. Trimming took 4 bases from V and 7 from J; bases not matched to a gene: 13. The chain's CDR3 is CASSPRGGTGDWNEQFF. CDR3 bases: TGTGCCAGCAGCCCCCGGGGAGGGACAGGGGATTGGAATGAGCAGTTCTTC.

This clonotype was counted between two and nine times. The chain is built from TRBV3-1 and TRBJ2-3, with 9 bases aligning to TRBD2. Germline V gene data show CDR1 as LGHDT and CDR2 as YNNKEL (reference sequence). This CDR3 comprises 17 residues. Trimming took 1 base from V and 6 from J; bases not matched to a gene: 11. Written as DNA, the CDR3 is TGTGCCAGCAGCCAAGGCCTAGCGGGGTACTTCCCCGATACGCAGTATTTT. Protein product: CASSQGLAGYFPDTQYF.

The CDR3 region is CASSGGSWANEQFF. CDR3 nucleotide sequence: TGTGCCAGCAGTGGGGGCAGTTGGGCCAATGAGCAGTTCTTC. The chain couples TRBV6-5 to TRBJ2-1, with D perhaps TRBD1 (6 bases). Between the trimmed V and J ends, which lost 5 bases and 6 bases, there was a span of 14 bases. The CDR3 runs to 14 residues. Germline CDR1 MNHEY, CDR2 SVGAGI.

This clonotype was seen more than once but under ten times. J is TRBJ1-3 and V is TRBV5-1, with TRBD1 matching 7 bases. CDR3 length: 15 residues. Trimming cost V 2 bases and J 2 bases; bases outside gene matches: 4. Germline CDR1 reads SGHRS; CDR2 reads YFSETQ. CDR3 protein: CASSLTGVAGNTIYF. CDR3 in DNA: TGCGCCAGCAGCTTAACAGGGGTCGCTGGAAACACCATATATTTT.

In this sample, this clonotype turned up a few times. The chain links TRBV29-1 to TRBJ1-2, with a weak D call TRBD1 (6 bases). The CDR3 is made up of 11 amino acids. V was clipped by 5 bases and J by 8 bases, with 12 bases between them. Per the germline V gene, CDR1 is SQVTM and CDR2 is ANQGSEA. The CDR3 DNA reads TGCAGCGTTTTGTACAGGGAGGGCTACACCTTC. Protein: CSVLYREGYTF. Combining the CDR3 with reference TRBV29-1 and TRBJ1-2 gives the whole variable domain SAVISQKPSRDICQRGTSLTIQCQVDSQVTMMFWYRQQPGQSLTLIATANQGSEATYESGFVIDKFPISRPNLTFSTLTVSNMSPEDSSIYLCSVLYREGYTFGSGTRLTVV.

The CDR3 here is CASSRRPVGGAQIFYGYTF. For the CDR3, the DNA is TGTGCCAGCAGTCGAAGACCCGTTGGCGGGGCTCAGATTTTCTATGGCTACACCTTC. This chain uses TRBV27 with TRBJ1-2; weak D call: TRBD1 (5 bases). This CDR3 spans 19 amino acids. Per germline, CDR1 MNHEY and CDR2 SMNVEV (reference sequence). V gave up 5 bases and J gave up 4 bases, with 29 bases separating them.

V gene TRBV27 combines with J gene TRBJ1-2; D gene uncertain. V gave up 2 bases and J gave up 6 bases, with 10 bases separating them. Germline CDR1 is MNHEY and CDR2 is SMNVEV (reference sequence). The CDR3 is 13 amino acids. For the CDR3, the DNA is TGTGCCAGCAGTTTAGGGAGACTGGATGGCTACACCTTC. Its protein product is CASSLGRLDGYTF.

This chain links TRBV4-3 with TRBJ2-1; 7 positions match TRBD1. The CDR3 is made up of 15 amino acids. Trimming removed 3 bases from V and 6 bases from J; junction bases left unmatched: 8. Germline CDR1 LGHNA, CDR2 YSLEER. CDR3 sequence: CASSQGQSSGNEQFF. The CDR3 DNA sequence: TGCGCCAGCAGCCAGGGACAGTCCTCGGGCAATGAGCAGTTCTTC.

This clonotype was found a few times. V gene TRBV7-9 combines with J gene TRBJ1-3, with a possible D match to TRBD1 (6 bases). Trimming took 5 bases from V and 5 from J, leaving 10 bases between them. The CDR3 contains 13 residues. Germline CDR1 reads SEHNR; CDR2 reads FQNEAQ (reference sequence). CDR3 bases: TGTGCCAGCAGCCACAGGGATAGAAACACCATATATTTT. Translation gives CASSHRDRNTIYF.

This rearrangement joins TRBV5-5 to TRBJ1-2; 8 bases line up with TRBD1. The CDR3 totals 14 residues. The V gene's germline CDR1 is SGHKS and CDR2 YYEKEE (reference sequence). Trimming took 4 bases from V and 4 from J; bases not matched to a gene: 6. For the CDR3, the DNA is TGTGCCAGCAGCCTCACTCAGGGGGCCTATGGCTACACCTTC. Amino acids: CASSLTQGAYGYTF.

This chain joins TRBV20-1 and TRBJ2-5, with a possible D match to TRBD1 (6 bases). The V end lost 5 bases, the J end lost 6 bases, and 16 bases lay between the germline ends. The germline V gene has CDR1 DFQATT and CDR2 SNEGSKA (reference sequence). The CDR3 consists of 13 residues. The CDR3: CSAVDSIGKTQYF. As DNA, the CDR3 is TGCAGTGCTGTGGACAGTATCGGAAAGACCCAGTACTTC.

The gene calls are TRBV12-3 or TRBV12-4 and TRBJ2-4, with 8 bases lining up with TRBD1. The CDR3 loop spans 15 amino acids. J gave up 7 bases and V 4 bases, and 9 bases lay outside the gene matches. CDR3 loop: CASSSTRTGRNIQYF. Written as DNA, the CDR3 is TGTGCCAGCAGTTCCACAAGGACAGGGAGGAACATTCAGTACTTC.

This clonotype was counted only a few times. The chain has TRBV4-3 and TRBJ1-4, with D perhaps matching TRBD1 (5 bases). Per germline, CDR1 LGHNA and CDR2 YSLEER. The germline V and J ends were trimmed by 4 bases and 5 bases, with 20 bases remaining between them. This CDR3 has 17 amino acids. The CDR3, as DNA: TGCGCCAGCAGCCTCCGTGGTCTGGGGACGGACAATGAAAAACTGTTTTTT. Protein sequence: CASSLRGLGTDNEKLFF.

DNA of the CDR3: TGTGCCAGCAGCCAATTCGTGGGGGCGAGGGAAAAACTGTTTTTT. Translating it yields CASSQFVGAREKLFF. The rearrangement joins TRBV7-2 to TRBJ1-4, with a possible D match to TRBD1 (6 bases). CDR3 length: 15 residues. The V end was cut by 5 bases, the J end by 8 bases, with 18 bases between. Germline V gene sequence: CDR1 SGHTA, CDR2 FQGNSA. Using reference TRBV7-2 and TRBJ1-4 for the parts outside the CDR3, the full variable domain is GAGVSQSPSNKVTEKGKDVELRCDPISGHTALYWYRQSLGQGLEFLIYFQGNSAPDKSGLPSDRFSAERTGGSVSTLTIQRTQQEDSAVYLCASSQFVGAREKLFFGSGTQLSVL.